This TCR beta chain stems from a study of tumor-infiltrating lymphocytes in primary liver carcinoma. Points on this clonotype: What it binds is not known. At one end, the junction sequence differs from germline, possibly due to a read error.

The CDR3 loop spans 15 amino acids. Per the germline V gene, CDR1 is SQVTM and CDR2 is ANQGSEA. A primer in the constant region served to generate TCR beta cDNA from 450 to 600 ng of total RNA. Construction of TCR beta libraries relied on three successive nested multiplex PCR rounds employing slightly modified ARM-PCR. In the first two PCR rounds, TRBV1-TRBV30 forward primers were paired with a C-beta reverse primer, and each round lasted nine to ten cycles. MiXCR was run by TCRdb on the multiplex PCR reads, yielding one entry per CDR3 protein. The sample records about 97,000 distinct CDR3 sequences, around 66% being singletons. Investigators took RNA and DNA out together from roughly 21-30 mg of unsorted bulk tissue. Study results and caveats: Tumor top-250-clone fractions significantly exceeded those of blood (p = 0.039). Roughly 7-25% of top clones, and no more, occurred in all five tumor regions.

Sequenced: liver tumor tissue from sampling region 2. Subset of the sample: tumor region T2, inferior pole. V gene TRBV29-1 combines with J gene TRBJ1-2; D possibly corresponds to TRBD1 (5 bases). This TCR derives from a woman in her sixties with primary liver carcinoma and hepatitis B virus infection. CDR3 protein: CIVDRRAVGVGGYTF. The CDR3 nucleotides are TGCATCGTTGATCGGAGGGCAGTAGGGGTCGGCGGCTACACCTTC.